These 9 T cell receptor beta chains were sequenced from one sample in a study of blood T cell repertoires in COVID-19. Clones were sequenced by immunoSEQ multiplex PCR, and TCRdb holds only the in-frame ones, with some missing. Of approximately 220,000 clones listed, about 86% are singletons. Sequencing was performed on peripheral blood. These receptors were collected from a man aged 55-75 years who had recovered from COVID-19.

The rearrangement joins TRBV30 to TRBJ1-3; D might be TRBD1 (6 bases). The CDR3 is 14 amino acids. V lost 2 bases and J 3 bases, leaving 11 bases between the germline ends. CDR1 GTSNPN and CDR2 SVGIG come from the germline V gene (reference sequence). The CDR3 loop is CAWSSQGNGNTIYF. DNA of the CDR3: TGTGCCTGGAGTAGTCAGGGGAATGGAAACACCATATATTTT.

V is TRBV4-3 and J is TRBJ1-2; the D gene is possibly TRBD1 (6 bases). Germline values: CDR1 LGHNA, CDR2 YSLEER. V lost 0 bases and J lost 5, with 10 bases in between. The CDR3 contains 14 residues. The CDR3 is CASSQDQGTYGYTF. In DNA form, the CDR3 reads TGCGCCAGCAGCCAAGATCAGGGGACGTATGGCTACACCTTC.

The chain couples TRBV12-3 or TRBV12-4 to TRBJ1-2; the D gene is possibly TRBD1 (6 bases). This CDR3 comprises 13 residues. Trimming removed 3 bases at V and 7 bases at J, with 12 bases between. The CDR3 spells CASSLTGRLGYTF. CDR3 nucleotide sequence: TGTGCCAGCAGTTTGACAGGACGACTTGGCTACACCTTC.

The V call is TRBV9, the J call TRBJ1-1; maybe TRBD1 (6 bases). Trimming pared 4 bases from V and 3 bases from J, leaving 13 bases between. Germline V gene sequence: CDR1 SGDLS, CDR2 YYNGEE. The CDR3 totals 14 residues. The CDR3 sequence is CASSPQDSHTEAFF. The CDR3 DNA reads TGTGCCAGCAGCCCGCAGGACAGCCACACTGAAGCTTTCTTT.

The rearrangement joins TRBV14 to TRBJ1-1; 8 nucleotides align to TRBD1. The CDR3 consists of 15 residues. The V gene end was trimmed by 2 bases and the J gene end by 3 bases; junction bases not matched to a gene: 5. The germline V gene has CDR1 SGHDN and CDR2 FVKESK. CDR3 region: CASSQRTGSDTEAFF. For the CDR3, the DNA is TGTGCCAGCAGCCAACGGACAGGGTCGGACACTGAAGCTTTCTTT.

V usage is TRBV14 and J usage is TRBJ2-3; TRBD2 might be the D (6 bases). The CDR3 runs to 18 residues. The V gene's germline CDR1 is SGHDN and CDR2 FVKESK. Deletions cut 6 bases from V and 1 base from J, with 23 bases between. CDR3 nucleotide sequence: TGTGCCAGCAGTCGACCCTCGGGAGAAACCCGGGGCACAGATACGCAGTATTTT. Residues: CASSRPSGETRGTDTQYF.

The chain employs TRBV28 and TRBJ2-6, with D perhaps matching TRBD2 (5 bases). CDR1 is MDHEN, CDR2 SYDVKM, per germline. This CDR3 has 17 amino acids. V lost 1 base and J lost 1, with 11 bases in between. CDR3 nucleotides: TGTGCCAGCAGTTTATTGGCAGGACTTTCTGGGGCCAACGTCCTGACTTTC. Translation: CASSLLAGLSGANVLTF.

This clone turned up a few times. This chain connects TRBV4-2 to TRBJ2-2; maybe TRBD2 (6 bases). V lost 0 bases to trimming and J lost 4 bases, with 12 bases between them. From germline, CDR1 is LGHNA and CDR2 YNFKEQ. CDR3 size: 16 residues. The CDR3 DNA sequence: TGTGCCAGCAGCCAAGATTTGCTAGCGAGCACCGGGGAGCTGTTTTTT. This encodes CASSQDLLASTGELFF.

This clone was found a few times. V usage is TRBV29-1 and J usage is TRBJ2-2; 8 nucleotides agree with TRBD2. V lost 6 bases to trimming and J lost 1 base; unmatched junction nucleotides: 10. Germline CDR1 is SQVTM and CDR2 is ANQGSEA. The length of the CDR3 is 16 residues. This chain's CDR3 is CSVLRAGGVNTGELFF. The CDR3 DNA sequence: TGCAGCGTCCTCAGGGCGGGAGGTGTGAACACCGGGGAGCTGTTTTTT.